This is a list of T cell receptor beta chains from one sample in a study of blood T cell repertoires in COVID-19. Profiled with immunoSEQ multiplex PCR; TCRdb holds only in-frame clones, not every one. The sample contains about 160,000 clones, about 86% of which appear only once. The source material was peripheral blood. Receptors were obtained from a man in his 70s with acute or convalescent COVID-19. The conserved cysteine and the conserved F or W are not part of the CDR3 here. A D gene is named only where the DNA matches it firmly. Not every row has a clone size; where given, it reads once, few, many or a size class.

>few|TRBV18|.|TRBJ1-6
ASSSQGLGNSPLH
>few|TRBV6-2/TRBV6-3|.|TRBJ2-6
ASSYSRIIGANVLT
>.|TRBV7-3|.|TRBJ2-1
ASSLMPLAPSSYNEQF
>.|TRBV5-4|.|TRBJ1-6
ASSFPGSGSYNSPLH
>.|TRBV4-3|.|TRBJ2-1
ASSHTGVGDNEQF
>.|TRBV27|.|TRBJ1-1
ASSPHMNTEAF
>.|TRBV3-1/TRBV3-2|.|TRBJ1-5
ASGRGNGNQPQH
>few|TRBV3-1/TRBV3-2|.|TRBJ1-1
ASSQGDIEAF
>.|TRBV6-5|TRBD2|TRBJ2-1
ASSPSGSYWNEQF
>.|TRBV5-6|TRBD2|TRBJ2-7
ASSLAGTTLPYEQY
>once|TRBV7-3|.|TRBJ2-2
ASSLTNGRVNGELF
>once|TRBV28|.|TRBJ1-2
ASSTANYGYT
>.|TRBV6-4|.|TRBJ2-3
ASSDSGLGLSTDTQY
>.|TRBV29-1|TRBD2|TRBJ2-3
SVVGKLAGVPDTQY
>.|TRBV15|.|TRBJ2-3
ATSPGAGDTQY
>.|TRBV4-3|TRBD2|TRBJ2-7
ASSQAFLGLAGVNYEQY
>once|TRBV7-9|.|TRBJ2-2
AGRAGVNTGELF
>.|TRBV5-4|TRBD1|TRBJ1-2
ASSLQGNYGYT
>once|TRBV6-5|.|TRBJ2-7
ASSRLVGDEQY
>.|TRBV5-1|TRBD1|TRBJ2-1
ASSWTGTGGSNEQF
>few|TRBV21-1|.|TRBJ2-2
ASSKGSGQGNTGELF
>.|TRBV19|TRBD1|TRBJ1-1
ASRNRGGTNTEAF
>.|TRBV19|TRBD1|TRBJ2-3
ASSIGTGDITDTQY
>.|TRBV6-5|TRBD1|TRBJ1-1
ASSQQGGFGAF
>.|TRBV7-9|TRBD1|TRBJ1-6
ASSLGGQGGSPLH
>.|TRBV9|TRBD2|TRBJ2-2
ASSVAGGPLSGELF
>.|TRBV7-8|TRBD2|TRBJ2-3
ASSLASGTQDTQY
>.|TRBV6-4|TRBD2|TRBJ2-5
ASPSRTPREETQY
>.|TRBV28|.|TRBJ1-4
ASSSQGATNEKLF
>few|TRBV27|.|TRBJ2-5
ASSLYKGQETQY
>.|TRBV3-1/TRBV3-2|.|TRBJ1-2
ASSQGSGYGYT
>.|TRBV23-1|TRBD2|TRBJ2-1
ASSQSLRPKREDLEQF
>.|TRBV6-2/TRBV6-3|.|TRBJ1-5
ASSWTANQPQH
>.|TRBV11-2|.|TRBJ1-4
ASSPRRGAGEKLF
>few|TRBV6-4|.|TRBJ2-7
ASRQGASGSYEQY